This record concerns one T cell receptor (beta chain) sequence. The sample contains more than one DNA sequence encoding this CDR3. The data are from a study of shared clonotypes between healthy human individuals. About the study: Per-donor plates numbered three CD4 naive, three CD4 memory, two CD8 naive and one CD8 memory.

Splitting of CD4+ cells produced CD45RA+ naive and CD45RA-negative memory subsets. Germline values: CDR1 SGHRS, CDR2 YFSETQ. Trimming pared 7 bases from V and 0 bases from J, leaving 14 bases between. The CDR3 sequence is 15 residues long. Method: immunoSEQ multiplex PCR; TCRdb's copy keeps in-frame clones and lacks some. The data show about 640,000 clones, with roughly 70% seen just once and around 1.8% held by the top ten. The chain recombines TRBV5-1 with TRBJ2-1; weak D call: TRBD1 (5 bases). Sequenced sample: memory CD4+ T cells sorted from blood. Subset reported: CD45RA-negative fraction. The origin of this receptor is a woman aged 30 to 39 in good health. The DNA for the CDR3 is TGCGCCAGCTCGTTGGACACAACCTCCTACAATGAGCAGTTCTTC. It yields the protein CASSLDTTSYNEQFF.